These 3 T cell receptor beta chains came from one sample sequenced in a study of cytomegalovirus exposure and HLA in healthy donors. This PCR relied on a set of 60 Vbeta primers and 13 Jbeta primers. Clones were read by immunoSEQ multiplex PCR, and TCRdb kept only the in-frame ones, dropping some. The sample includes some 170,000 clones, 83% seen only once; the top ten take roughly 4%. The sequencing input was PBMCs. The receptors here all came from a man in his forties or fifties in good health and CMV-seropositive.

This clone was seen only once. This chain joins TRBV5-1 and TRBJ2-7, with no clear D. This CDR3 contains 14 residues. Trimming removed 1 base from V and 9 bases from J, with 17 bases in between. Germline lookup yields CDR1 SGHRS and CDR2 YFSETQ. The DNA for the CDR3 is TGCGCCAGCAGCTTGAATTCTCAAATCTCGGGGCAGTACTTC. Translation: CASSLNSQISGQYF.

The CDR3 nucleotides are TGTGCCAGCAGGGCTCCCGGGACAGGGAGCTCCTACAATGAGCAGTTCTTC. Amino acid sequence: CASRAPGTGSSYNEQFF. The V and J genes are TRBV2 and TRBJ2-1; 9 positions agree with TRBD1. Looked up from germline, CDR1 is SNHLY and CDR2 is FYNNEI. This CDR3 is built from 17 residues. Trimming took 6 bases from V and 0 from J; bases not matched to a gene: 9.

A single count supports this clone. At one end, the junction sequence differs from germline, possibly due to a read error. CDR3 nucleotide sequence: TGTGCCAGCAGTCCCCCGGAGGGAAATAATTCACCCCCCCACTTT. This translates into CASSPPEGNNSPPHF. This chain connects TRBV28 to TRBJ1-6; unclear D gene. This CDR3 contains 15 residues. In germline, CDR1 is MDHEN, CDR2 SYDVKM.